The source of this TCR beta chain is a study of T cell responses to AZD1222 COVID-19 vaccine. Whole-study results and caveats: Donors skewed white British and female; clonal diversity was possibly underestimated. Nearly half of the spike-specific TCRs reportedly recognize variant regions that carry no mutations. The number of AZD1222 recipients seropositive at baseline was only 5 to 7.

The length of the CDR3 is 15 residues. Germline trimming cut 3 bases from V and 8 bases from J; bases unmatched to any gene: 6. Germline V gene data show CDR1 as KGHSH and CDR2 as LQKENI. Produced via immunoSEQ multiplex PCR; TCRdb's table is partial and in-frame only. The table shows around 220,000 clones, with around 94% occurring only once. Comment on this clone: Antigen specificity is unknown.

V is TRBV18 and J is TRBJ2-1; 11 bases match TRBD2. The starting material was peripheral blood, obtained 28 days after the second dose of the MenACWY control vaccine. The TCR originated in an adult who received the MenACWY meningococcal vaccine as a control. The CDR3, as DNA: TGTGCCAGCTCACCGATACTAGCGGGAGCGTATGAGCAGTTCTTC. Translating gives CASSPILAGAYEQFF.